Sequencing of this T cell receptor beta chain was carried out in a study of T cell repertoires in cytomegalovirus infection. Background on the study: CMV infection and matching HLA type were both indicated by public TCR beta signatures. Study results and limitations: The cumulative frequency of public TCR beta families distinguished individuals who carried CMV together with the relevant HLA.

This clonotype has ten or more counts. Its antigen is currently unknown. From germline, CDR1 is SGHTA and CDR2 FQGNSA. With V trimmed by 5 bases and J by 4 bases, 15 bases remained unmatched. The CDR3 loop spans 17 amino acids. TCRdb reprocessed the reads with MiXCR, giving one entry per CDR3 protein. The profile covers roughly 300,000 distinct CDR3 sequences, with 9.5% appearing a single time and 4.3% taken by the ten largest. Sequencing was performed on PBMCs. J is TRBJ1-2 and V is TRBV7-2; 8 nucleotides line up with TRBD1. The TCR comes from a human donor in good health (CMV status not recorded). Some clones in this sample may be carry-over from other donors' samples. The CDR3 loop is CASSRYKDRAGGYGYTF. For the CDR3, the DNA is TGTGCCAGCAGCCGGTATAAGGACAGGGCGGGAGGCTATGGCTACACCTTC.